This entry lists 27 T cell receptor beta chains sequenced from one sample in a study of T cells in Graves' hyperthyroidism and ophthalmopathy. Amplification of TCR beta CDR3 regions was performed using RNA transcripts as template. The HTBI primer set served for first-round RT-PCR of the TCR CDR3. MiXCR was run by TCRdb on the multiplex PCR reads, yielding one entry per CDR3 protein. The sample gives hundreds of thousands of distinct CDR3 sequences, 35% of which show up once; around 30% is in the top ten. Sequenced: blood. All receptors derive from a woman between 40 and 55 years old with Graves' hyperthyroidism.

This clonotype was picked up many times. The rearrangement joins TRBV2 to TRBJ1-5, with D perhaps TRBD1 (5 bases). This CDR3 is 14 amino acids long. The germline V and J ends were trimmed by 4 bases and 5 bases, with 12 bases remaining between them. Per germline, CDR1 SNHLY and CDR2 FYNNEI. CDR3 sequence (DNA): TGTGCCAGCAGTGCCCGGGACGGCTATCAGCCCCAGCATTTT. It is translated as CASSARDGYQPQHF.

For the CDR3, the DNA is TGTGCCAGTAGTACAGACAGGGGTTTGGTGAACTATGGCTACACCTTC. It codes for CASSTDRGLVNYGYTF. This rearrangement joins TRBV19 to TRBJ1-2; TRBD1 matches at 8 bases. The germline V gene has CDR1 LNHDA and CDR2 SQIVND (reference sequence). With V trimmed by 4 bases and J by 2 bases, 9 bases remained unmatched. CDR3 length: 16 amino acids.

The V gene is TRBV30, the J gene TRBJ1-2; D not certain. Germline CDR1 and CDR2: GTSNPN and SVGIG (reference sequence). Trimming removed 2 bases from V and 4 bases from J, with 8 bases in between. This CDR3 region has 12 residues. The CDR3 bases are TGTGCCTGGAGTCCCAGCCTCTATGGCTACACCTTC. Translated: CAWSPSLYGYTF.

J is TRBJ1-4 and V is TRBV7-2; 9 bases are shared with TRBD1. Trimming at V came to 0 bases and at J to 8 bases, leaving 10 bases not matched to a gene. The CDR3 sequence is 17 residues long. Per germline, CDR1 SGHTA and CDR2 FQGNSA. In nucleotides, the CDR3 is TGTGCCAGCAGCTTAGCCCGAAGGGGACAGGGAGTCGAAAAACTGTTTTTT. Amino acid sequence: CASSLARRGQGVEKLFF.

This clonotype was observed a few times. The J gene is TRBJ1-6, the V gene TRBV7-8, with TRBD1 matching 9 bases. Germline CDR1 reads SGHVS; CDR2 reads FQNEAQ. Losses at the gene ends were 3 bases for V and 7 bases for J; bases not matched to a gene: 7. The CDR3 contains 16 residues. This CDR3 is CASSFMDRGRNSPLHF. The DNA for the CDR3 is TGTGCCAGCAGCTTCATGGACAGGGGTCGGAATTCACCCCTCCACTTT.

This chain uses TRBV7-8 with TRBJ2-6, with D possibly being TRBD2 (6 bases). The germline V gene encodes CDR1 SGHVS and CDR2 FQNEAQ. The V end was cut by 5 bases, the J end by 4 bases, with 18 bases between. The CDR3 contains 17 residues. CDR3 residues: CASSRPAGHTGANVLTF. CDR3 nucleotides: TGTGCCAGCAGCCGCCCGGCGGGGCATACCGGGGCCAACGTCCTGACTTTC.

At least ten counts were recorded for this clonotype. The V and J genes are TRBV2 and TRBJ1-3, with D uncertain. Germline V gene data show CDR1 as SNHLY and CDR2 as FYNNEI. This CDR3 is 14 amino acids long. The ends were cut back, 8 bases at V and 5 bases at J, with 16 bases in the middle. Here the CDR3 DNA reads TGTGCCAGCGTACAAGCATTCCTTAGAAACACCATATATTTT. It codes for CASVQAFLRNTIYF.

This clonotype appeared many times. The CDR3 here is CASSVGGASNQPQHF. As DNA, the CDR3 is TGTGCCAGCAGTGTGGGGGGGGCAAGCAATCAGCCCCAGCATTTT. The chain is built from TRBV6-1 and TRBJ1-5; TRBD1 is a possible D gene (6 bases). The CDR3 is 15 residues long. V was shortened by 4 bases and J by 1 base, with 11 bases between the two germline ends. CDR1 is MNHNS, CDR2 SASEGT, per germline.

This clonotype was detected many times. The chain recombines TRBV29-1 with TRBJ1-1; possible D gene TRBD1, 6 bases. This CDR3 is built from 12 residues. With 4 bases removed from V and 4 bases from J, the gap between germline ends came to 10 bases. CDR1 and CDR2 (germline): SQVTM, ANQGSEA. The DNA of the CDR3 is TGCAGCGTTGGAAAGGGGGTCACTGAAGCTTTCTTT. Its protein product is CSVGKGVTEAFF.

At least ten counts were recorded for this clonotype. The rearrangement joins TRBV29-1 to TRBJ2-2, with D unresolved. V was trimmed by 3 bases and J by 1 base, leaving 3 bases between them. Germline CDR1 SQVTM, CDR2 ANQGSEA. The CDR3 length is 12 residues. CDR3 in DNA: TGCAGCGTTGAGGAGAACACCGGGGAGCTGTTTTTT. Translation gives CSVEENTGELFF.

The rearrangement uses TRBV2 and TRBJ2-7; no firm D call. The ends were cut back, 7 bases at V and 3 bases at J, with 10 bases in the middle. CDR1 SNHLY and CDR2 FYNNEI come from the germline V gene. The CDR3 loop spans 12 amino acids. This CDR3 reads CASTRLNYEQYF. The DNA of the CDR3 is TGTGCCAGCACCCGACTGAACTACGAGCAGTACTTC.

This clonotype was seen ten or more times. The chain links TRBV7-9 to TRBJ1-2; unclear D gene. CDR3 length: 15 amino acids. Per germline, CDR1 SEHNR and CDR2 FQNEAQ (reference sequence). V was clipped by 0 bases and J by 4 bases, with 12 bases between them. The CDR3 DNA follows: TGTGCCAGCAGCTTAGCGTACGGAGCGTCCTATGGCTACACCTTC. The encoded protein is CASSLAYGASYGYTF.

The chain has TRBV7-2 and TRBJ2-7, with TRBD1 identical over 10 bases. With 7 bases clipped from V and 3 bases from J, the junction kept 9 bases outside the gene matches. CDR1 and CDR2 from the germline V gene are SGHTA and FQGNSA. CDR3 length: 15 residues. The CDR3 sequence: CASTLDRGFFYEQYF. CDR3 DNA sequence: TGTGCCAGCACCCTGGACAGGGGGTTCTTCTACGAGCAGTACTTC. Full variable domain (rest looked up from reference TRBV7-2 and TRBJ2-7): GAGVSQSPSNKVTEKGKDVELRCDPISGHTALYWYRQSLGQGLEFLIYFQGNSAPDKSGLPSDRFSAERTGGSVSTLTIQRTQQEDSAVYLCASTLDRGFFYEQYFGPGTRLTVT.

The rearrangement uses TRBV18 and TRBJ1-1; D perhaps matches TRBD1 (5 bases). The CDR3 is 13 residues long. V was trimmed by 4 bases and J by 7 bases, leaving 13 bases between them. Per the germline V gene, CDR1 is KGHSH and CDR2 is LQKENI. This CDR3 reads CASSRGGSGEAFF. As DNA, the CDR3 is TGTGCCAGCTCACGGGGGGGAAGTGGTGAAGCTTTCTTT.

The rearrangement links TRBV12-3 or TRBV12-4 to TRBJ1-1, with D maybe TRBD1 (5 bases). The ends were cut back, 6 bases at V and 0 bases at J, with 11 bases in the middle. CDR3 length: 14 amino acids. In nucleotides, the CDR3 is TGTGCCAGCAGGGACCCAGGGATGAACACTGAAGCTTTCTTT. Translation: CASRDPGMNTEAFF.

The chain combines TRBV24-1 with TRBJ2-5, with D unresolved. Germline CDR1 reads KGHDR; CDR2 reads SFDVKD. CDR3 length equals 12 residues. V shed 6 bases and J shed 4 bases, with 8 bases lying between them. For the CDR3, the DNA is TGTGCCACCAGTTTAAGTTCAGAGACCCAGTACTTC. It codes for CATSLSSETQYF.

This clonotype was picked up a small number of times. J is TRBJ1-1 and V is TRBV7-2; TRBD1 matches at 8 bases. The ends lost 5 bases at V and 8 bases at J; junction bases unmatched: 16. There are 16 residues in the CDR3. CDR1 and CDR2 (germline): SGHTA, FQGNSA. CDR3 sequence reads: CASSSKARGLTVEAFF. The CDR3 DNA reads as TGTGCCAGCAGCAGCAAGGCCAGGGGGCTTACGGTAGAAGCTTTCTTT.

This clonotype came up a few times. The V gene is TRBV18, the J gene TRBJ2-7; TRBD2 matches 10 bases. This CDR3 spans 15 amino acids. Per the germline V gene, CDR1 is KGHSH and CDR2 is LQKENI. Trimming took 3 bases from V and 3 from J; bases not matched to a gene: 5. The CDR3 sequence: CASSPELAGLYEQYF. The CDR3 DNA sequence: TGTGCCAGCTCACCTGAACTAGCGGGACTCTACGAGCAGTACTTC.

The V call is TRBV9, the J call TRBJ1-2; D unresolved. The V end lost 5 bases, the J end lost 5 bases, and 16 bases lay between the germline ends. The CDR3 length is 14 residues. CDR1 and CDR2 (germline): SGDLS, YYNGEE. The CDR3 coding sequence is TGTGCCAGCAGGGACCGGGTCCCACCATATGGCTACACCTTC. Translating it yields CASRDRVPPYGYTF.

V usage is TRBV10-2 and J usage is TRBJ2-5, with 10 bases that match TRBD1. The CDR3 has 15 amino acids. Germline values: CDR1 WSHSY, CDR2 SAAADI. V gave up 8 bases and J gave up 4 bases; unmatched junction bases: 10. CDR3 protein: CASYGQGDWRETQYF. The CDR3 DNA follows: TGCGCCAGCTATGGACAGGGGGACTGGCGAGAGACCCAGTACTTC.

This clonotype has ten or more counts. V usage is TRBV5-8 and J usage is TRBJ2-7; D remains unclear. V was shortened by 1 base and J by 3 bases, with 11 bases between the two germline ends. Germline V gene data show CDR1 as SGHTS and CDR2 as YDEGEE. The CDR3 has 14 amino acids. CDR3 protein: CASSLIRQSYEQYF. The CDR3 DNA is TGTGCCAGCAGCTTGATAAGGCAGAGCTACGAGCAGTACTTC.

This clonotype was detected ten times or more. The rearrangement joins TRBV2 to TRBJ1-2, with 7 positions matching TRBD1. Germline V gives CDR1 SNHLY, CDR2 FYNNEI. V gave up 8 bases and J gave up 8 bases; unmatched junction bases: 20. The CDR3 covers 16 residues. CDR3 residues: CASFPSGATGIGGYTF. The CDR3 nucleotides are TGTGCCAGCTTCCCCTCCGGGGCGACAGGGATTGGCGGCTACACCTTC. The full variable domain, with the rest looked up from reference TRBV2 and TRBJ1-2, is EPEVTQTPSHQVTQMGQEVILRCVPISNHLYFYWYRQILGQKVEFLVSFYNNEISEKSEIFDDQFSVERPDGSNFTLKIRSTKLEDSAMYFCASFPSGATGIGGYTFGSGTRLTVV.

J is TRBJ2-1 and V is TRBV24-1; TRBD2 agrees at 9 bases. Germline V CDR1 and CDR2: KGHDR, SFDVKD. CDR3 length equals 17 residues. Unmatched junction bases numbered 11, after V lost 5 bases and J lost 4 bases. The CDR3 DNA reads as TGTGCCACCAGTGCCGTTAGCGGGAGAGGGGAATACAATGAGCAGTTCTTC. Translation: CATSAVSGRGEYNEQFF.

Comment on this clonotype: A much bigger clone sits one base away, suggesting this may be a read error. The rearrangement uses TRBV20-1 and TRBJ2-7, with a possible D match to TRBD2 (7 bases). V was pared by 8 bases and J by 3 bases, with 20 bases between. The CDR3 totals 14 residues. Germline lookup yields CDR1 DFQATT and CDR2 SNEGSKA (reference sequence). The CDR3 nucleotides are TGCAGTATCCAGGGTGGGGGGGGGCGCTACGAGCAGTACTTC. Encoded protein: CSIQGGGGRYEQYF.

The chain joins TRBV20-1 to TRBJ1-2; no reliable D call. V lost 3 bases, J lost 2 bases, and 13 bases lay in between. Looked up from germline, CDR1 is DFQATT and CDR2 is SNEGSKA (reference sequence). This CDR3 has 14 amino acids. CDR3 DNA: TGCAGTGCTAGCGATGGGCGCCCGAACTATGGCTACACCTTC. This sequence encodes CSASDGRPNYGYTF.

The table lists this clonotype with a few counts. The V and J genes are TRBV10-3 and TRBJ2-3; 7 positions agree with TRBD2. The CDR3 runs 15 residues. Germline V gene lookup returns CDR1 ENHRY and CDR2 SYGVKD. V gave up 5 bases and J gave up 0 bases; unmatched junction bases: 5. The DNA of the CDR3 is TGTGCCATCAGTCCTAGCGGCTCTAGCACAGATACGCAGTATTTT. Translated, it gives CAISPSGSSTDTQYF.

This clonotype was seen many times. The V gene is TRBV19, the J gene TRBJ1-1; D is unclear. V dropped 1 base and J dropped 5 bases, with 8 bases sitting between them. CDR3 size: 13 residues. CDR1 and CDR2 from the germline V gene are LNHDA and SQIVND (reference sequence). The CDR3 loop is CASSIGSGTEAFF. The CDR3 DNA reads TGTGCCAGTAGTATAGGGAGTGGGACTGAAGCTTTCTTT.